The next 28 T cell receptor beta chains were all read from a single sample in a study of T cell repertoires in aging, cancer and after chemotherapy. A mixed TRB-A/B primer pool amplified rearranged TRB by multiplex touch-down PCR. Using its own MiXCR run on the multiplex PCR reads, TCRdb lists one record per CDR3 protein. The table shows around 6,000 distinct CDR3 sequences, with about 32% occurring only once. TCR beta rearrangements were amplified from peripheral blood genomic DNA. Sequencing was carried out using blood. These receptors were collected from a human donor with a blood cancer.

This clonotype is labeled as large. J is TRBJ2-5 and V is TRBV29-1, with 7 bases identical to TRBD1. From germline, CDR1 is SQVTM and CDR2 ANQGSEA. V lost 5 bases to trimming and J lost 5 bases; unmatched junction nucleotides: 5. There are 12 residues in the CDR3. CDR3 in amino acids: CSVKQGFETQYF. In nucleotides, the CDR3 is TGCAGCGTTAAACAGGGGTTTGAGACCCAGTACTTC. The variable domain in full, with the rest retrieved from reference TRBV29-1 and TRBJ2-5, is SAVISQKPSRDICQRGTSLTIQCQVDSQVTMMFWYRQQPGQSLTLIATANQGSEATYESGFVIDKFPISRPNLTFSTLTVSNMSPEDSSIYLCSVKQGFETQYFGPGTRLLVL.

This clonotype was seen only a few times. V is TRBV28 and J is TRBJ2-7; no definite D call. CDR3 length: 14 amino acids. V lost 6 bases to trimming and J lost 2 bases, with 14 bases between them. CDR1 MDHEN and CDR2 SYDVKM come from the germline V gene. The CDR3 sequence is CASSPLGPTYEQYF. CDR3 coding DNA: TGTGCCAGCAGCCCCCTGGGCCCGACCTACGAGCAGTACTTC.

This clonotype was picked up a small number of times. The chain links TRBV6-5 to TRBJ2-5; D is uncertain. Germline CDR1 is MNHEY and CDR2 is SVGAGI. V lost 5 bases to trimming and J lost 5 bases, with 9 bases between them. The CDR3 covers 12 residues. Here the CDR3 reads CASSRGGETQYF. CDR3 coding DNA: TGTGCCAGCAGTCGAGGTGGGGAGACCCAGTACTTC.

J is TRBJ1-6 and V is TRBV20-1; D gene uncertain. Trimming stripped 1 base from V and 6 bases from J, with 13 bases between. Germline V gene lookup returns CDR1 DFQATT and CDR2 SNEGSKA (reference sequence). The CDR3 has 15 amino acids. The CDR3 spells CSARGTRVGNSPLHF. The DNA of the CDR3 is TGCAGTGCTAGAGGGACCCGGGTGGGTAATTCACCCCTCCACTTT.

This chain joins TRBV5-4 and TRBJ2-5; D unclear. The V end was cut by 10 bases, the J end by 0 bases, with 13 bases between. The CDR3 is made up of 13 amino acids. In germline, CDR1 is SGHNT, CDR2 YYREEE (reference sequence). The CDR3 DNA is TGTGCCGGCGGACGGACCGACCAAGAGACCCAGTACTTC. Its protein is CAGGRTDQETQYF.

The chain links TRBV7-2 to TRBJ2-2; possible D gene TRBD1, 6 bases. V lost 10 bases and J lost 6, with 6 bases in between. The CDR3 spans 10 residues. Germline V gene data show CDR1 as SGHTA and CDR2 as FQGNSA. The chain's CDR3 is CATGAGELFF. CDR3 sequence (DNA): TGTGCCACAGGGGCCGGGGAGCTGTTTTTT.

Turning to this clonotype: Sequence at one end of the junction differs from germline and may be a read error. The rearrangement joins TRBV7-2 to TRBJ2-2; TRBD1 matches 10 bases. Germline lookup yields CDR1 SGHTA and CDR2 FQGNSA. The CDR3 length is 10 residues. The CDR3 is CASGQGGLFF. In nucleotides, the CDR3 is TGTGCCAGCGGACAGGGGGGGCTGTTTTTT.

The chain is built from TRBV27 and TRBJ1-4, with a tentative D call TRBD1 (5 bases). CDR1 and CDR2 (germline): MNHEY, SMNVEV (reference sequence). There are 14 residues in the CDR3. V lost 6 bases, J lost 4 bases, and 12 bases lay in between. Written as DNA, the CDR3 is TGTGCCAGCAGCTTAAGGGGCCATAATGAAAAACTGTTTTTT. As protein: CASSLRGHNEKLFF. Together with reference TRBV27 and TRBJ1-4, the CDR3 gives the full variable domain: EAQVTQNPRYLITVTGKKLTVTCSQNMNHEYMSWYRQDPGLGLRQIYYSMNVEVTDKGDVPEGYKVSRKEKRNFPLILESPSPNQTSLYFCASSLRGHNEKLFFGSGTQLSVL.

The V call is TRBV11-1, the J call TRBJ2-1; no reliable D call. The CDR3 consists of 12 residues. V lost 1 base and J lost 9, with 7 bases in between. The germline CDR1 and CDR2 sequences are SGHAT and FQDESV (reference sequence). CDR3 in DNA: TGTGCCAGCAGCTTAGTTCTTGGTGAGCAGTTCTTC. Its translation: CASSLVLGEQFF.

The chain carries TRBV20-1 and TRBJ2-7; 8 bases map to TRBD2. Germline CDR1 and CDR2: DFQATT and SNEGSKA (reference sequence). The CDR3 is 13 amino acids. V gave up 6 bases and J gave up 4 bases; unmatched junction bases: 8. This CDR3 reads CSASGLGEYEQYF. DNA for the CDR3: TGCAGTGCCTCGGGACTAGGGGAATACGAGCAGTACTTC.

This clonotype rates as medium-sized. This sequence joins TRBV6-5 and TRBJ2-1; tentatively, D is TRBD1 (6 bases). V lost 7 bases and J 4 bases, leaving 8 bases between the germline ends. Germline V gives CDR1 MNHEY, CDR2 SVGAGI. CDR3 length: 12 residues. CDR3 region: CASMTGYNEQFF. CDR3 DNA sequence: TGTGCCAGCATGACAGGATACAATGAGCAGTTCTTC.

This clonotype was found a few times. The CDR3 bases are TGTGCCATCAGTTCCGGGACAGCCAGGCAAGAGACCCAGTACTTC. Translating gives CAISSGTARQETQYF. The chain combines TRBV10-3 with TRBJ2-5; TRBD1 aligns across 7 bases. J gave up 2 bases and V 5 bases, and 8 bases lay outside the gene matches. Germline V gene data show CDR1 as ENHRY and CDR2 as SYGVKD. The CDR3 is 15 residues long.

A word on this clonotype: Germline is not matched at one junction end, which may reflect a read error. J is TRBJ1-1 and V is TRBV6-5; 8 positions agree with TRBD1. The V gene's germline CDR1 is MNHEY and CDR2 SVGAGI. There are 15 residues in the CDR3. The CDR3 region is CANSTRTGSNTEAFF. DNA for the CDR3: TGTGCCAACAGTACCCGGACAGGGAGTAACACTGAAGCTTTCTTT.

The V call is TRBV5-1, the J call TRBJ2-3, with 12 bases matching TRBD2. Germline V lookup: CDR1 SGHRS, CDR2 YFSETQ. The CDR3 covers 16 residues. The V segment lost 3 bases and the J segment 4 bases; nucleotides outside the gene matches: 6. CDR3 amino acids: CASSSSLAGGPDTQYF. In nucleotides, the CDR3 is TGCGCCAGCAGCTCTTCGCTAGCGGGGGGGCCAGATACGCAGTATTTT.

The V gene is TRBV5-4, the J gene TRBJ2-1; TRBD2 matches 11 bases. With V trimmed by 3 bases and J by 4 bases, 6 bases remained unmatched. Germline CDR1 and CDR2: SGHNT and YYREEE (reference sequence). CDR3 length equals 16 residues. The CDR3 region is CASSSPTSGAYNEQFF. The CDR3 nucleotides are TGTGCCAGCAGCTCACCGACTAGCGGGGCATACAATGAGCAGTTCTTC.

This chain joins TRBV30 and TRBJ2-5, with unresolved D. V was cut by 0 bases and J by 6 bases, with 5 bases left in between. Germline CDR1 GTSNPN, CDR2 SVGIG (reference sequence). This CDR3 is built from 11 residues. CDR3 nucleotide sequence: TGTGCCTGGAGTGTCGCCCAGACCCAGTACTTC. Residues: CAWSVAQTQYF.

A note on this clonotype: One base away lies a much larger clone, so this may be a sequencing read error. This chain connects TRBV6-2 or TRBV6-3 to TRBJ2-5; a possible D gene is TRBD2 (6 bases). Germline CDR1 MNHEY, CDR2 SVGEGT. The CDR3 length is 14 residues. V gave up 5 bases and J gave up 4 bases, with 14 bases separating them. The CDR3 DNA follows: TGTGCCAGCAGTAAGCGGGCTCCGGGAGAGACCCAGTACTTC. It is translated as CASSKRAPGETQYF.

CDR3 coding DNA: TGCGCCAGCAGCTCTACCGGGACCGCCCTTTCCTACGAGCAGTACTTC. Protein sequence: CASSSTGTALSYEQYF. The V gene is TRBV5-1, the J gene TRBJ2-7; the D call may be TRBD1 or TRBD2 (5 bases each). This CDR3 has 16 amino acids. V was pared by 3 bases and J by 1 base, with 17 bases between. Looked up from germline, CDR1 is SGHRS and CDR2 is YFSETQ.

A few counts support this clonotype. The rearrangement joins TRBV20-1 to TRBJ1-5; D gene unclear. CDR1 is DFQATT and CDR2 is SNEGSKA in the germline V gene (reference sequence). The CDR3 totals 15 residues. Trimming removed 4 bases at V and 2 bases at J, with 15 bases between. The CDR3 DNA follows: TGCAGTGCTACCGGCAGAACCTGGGGCAATCAGCCCCAGCATTTT. Its translation is CSATGRTWGNQPQHF.

V and J are TRBV6-1 and TRBJ2-1; possibly TRBD1 for D (5 bases). CDR3 length equals 14 residues. V dropped 2 bases and J dropped 8 bases, with 13 bases sitting between them. Germline CDR1 reads MNHNS; CDR2 reads SASEGT. The CDR3 DNA is TGTGCCAGCAGTGAAACCCCAGGGCGGCATGAGCAGTTCTTC. It yields the protein CASSETPGRHEQFF.

The V gene is TRBV12-3 or TRBV12-4, the J gene TRBJ1-5; no firm D call. The CDR3 is made up of 14 amino acids. V lost 0 bases and J lost 7, with 10 bases in between. The CDR3 DNA is TGTGCCAGCAGTTTAGCAGGCAGTGGGCAGCCCCAGCATTTT. As protein: CASSLAGSGQPQHF.

The V and J genes are TRBV25-1 and TRBJ2-7; D might be TRBD2 (5 bases). The CDR3 loop spans 14 amino acids. Germline assignment: CDR1 MGHDK and CDR2 SYGVNS. Trimming shortened V by 6 bases and J by 6 bases, and 18 bases separated the two germline ends. CDR3 bases: TGTGCCAGCAGACCGGACTGGCTCAGAGCCGAGCAGTACTTC. Its translation is CASRPDWLRAEQYF.

The genes are TRBV5-1 and TRBJ2-7; tentative D call: TRBD1 (5 bases). The ends were cut back, 4 bases at V and 3 bases at J, with 14 bases in the middle. This CDR3 contains 14 residues. The germline V gene has CDR1 SGHRS and CDR2 YFSETQ. CDR3 sequence reads: CASSGQGVGYEQYF. DNA of the CDR3: TGCGCCAGCAGCGGCCAAGGGGTTGGCTACGAGCAGTACTTC.

V is TRBV5-1 and J is TRBJ2-2; no clear D. V gave up 4 bases and J gave up 6 bases, with 7 bases separating them. The CDR3 is 12 amino acids. Germline CDR1 SGHRS, CDR2 YFSETQ. The CDR3 coding sequence is TGCGCCAGCAGCCTCCAGGCCGGGGAGCTGTTTTTT. Translating it yields CASSLQAGELFF.

By sample fraction, this clonotype is medium-sized. The chain combines TRBV29-1 with TRBJ2-7, with D perhaps TRBD2 (6 bases). Trimming took 4 bases from V and 0 from J, leaving 10 bases between them. This CDR3 has 13 residues. Germline loops: CDR1 SQVTM, CDR2 ANQGSEA. The CDR3 region is CSVVGGISYEQYF. For the CDR3, the DNA is TGCAGCGTTGTCGGCGGGATCTCCTACGAGCAGTACTTC.

This clonotype was observed a handful of times. The chain carries TRBV6-5 and TRBJ1-2; tentatively, D is TRBD1 (6 bases). CDR3 size: 14 residues. Trimming left V 0 bases short and J 4 bases short, with 9 bases between. CDR1 and CDR2 (germline): MNHEY, SVGAGI. CDR3 bases: TGTGCCAGCAGTTACTCAGGGACACCCTATGGCTACACCTTC. Translation: CASSYSGTPYGYTF.

The rearrangement uses TRBV15 and TRBJ1-6; no definite D call. CDR1 is LNHNV and CDR2 is YYDKDF in the germline V gene (reference sequence). V was pared by 1 base and J by 2 bases, with 6 bases between. The CDR3 loop spans 15 amino acids. The DNA of the CDR3 is TGTGCCACCAGCAGAGGAGGGCCCTATAATTCACCCCTCCACTTT. As protein: CATSRGGPYNSPLHF. The variable domain in full, completed from reference TRBV15 and TRBJ1-6, reads DAMVIQNPRYQVTQFGKPVTLSCSQTLNHNVMYWYQQKSSQAPKLLFHYYDKDFNNEADTPDNFQSRRPNTSFCFLDIRSPGLGDTAMYLCATSRGGPYNSPLHFGNGTRLTVT.

This chain connects TRBV20-1 to TRBJ2-1; D possibly corresponds to TRBD2 (5 bases). The CDR3 has 14 residues. The V and J ends lost 8 bases and 4 bases respectively, with 18 bases between them. Germline CDR1 DFQATT, CDR2 SNEGSKA (reference sequence). CDR3 in amino acids: CSSTNNRGYNEQFF. The CDR3 nucleotides read TGCAGTTCTACCAATAACCGGGGATACAATGAGCAGTTCTTC.